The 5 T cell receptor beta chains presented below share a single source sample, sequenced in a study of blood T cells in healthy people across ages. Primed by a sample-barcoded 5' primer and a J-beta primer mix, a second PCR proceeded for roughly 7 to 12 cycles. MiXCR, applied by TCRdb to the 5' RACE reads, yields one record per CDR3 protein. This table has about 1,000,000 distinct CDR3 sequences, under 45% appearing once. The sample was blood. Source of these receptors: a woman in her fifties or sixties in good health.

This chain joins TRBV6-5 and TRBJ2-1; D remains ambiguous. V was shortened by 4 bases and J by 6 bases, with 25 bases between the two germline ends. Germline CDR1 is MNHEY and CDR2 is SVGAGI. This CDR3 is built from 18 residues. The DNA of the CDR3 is TGTGCCAGCAGTTCCGAGGTGGTTGGCTGGTATACTCCCAATGAGCAGTTCTTC. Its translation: CASSSEVVGWYTPNEQFF.

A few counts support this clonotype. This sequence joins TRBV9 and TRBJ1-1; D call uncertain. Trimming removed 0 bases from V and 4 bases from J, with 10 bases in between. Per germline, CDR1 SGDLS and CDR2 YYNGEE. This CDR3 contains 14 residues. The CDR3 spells CASSVGGRGTEAFF. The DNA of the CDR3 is TGTGCCAGCAGCGTAGGAGGACGGGGCACTGAAGCTTTCTTT.

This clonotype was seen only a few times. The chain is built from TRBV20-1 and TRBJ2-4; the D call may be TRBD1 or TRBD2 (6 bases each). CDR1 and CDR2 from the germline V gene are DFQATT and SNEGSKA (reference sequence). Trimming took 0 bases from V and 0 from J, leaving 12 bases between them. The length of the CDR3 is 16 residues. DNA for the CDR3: TGCAGTGCTAGAGAAGGAAGGGGGGTAGCCAAAAACATTCAGTACTTC. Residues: CSAREGRGVAKNIQYF.

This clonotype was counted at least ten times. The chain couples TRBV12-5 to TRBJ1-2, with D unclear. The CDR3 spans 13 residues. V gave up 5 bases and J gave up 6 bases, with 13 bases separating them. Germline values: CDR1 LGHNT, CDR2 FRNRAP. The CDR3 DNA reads TGTGCTAGTGGTCCCCCGGGAATGGATGGCTACACCTTC. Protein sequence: CASGPPGMDGYTF.

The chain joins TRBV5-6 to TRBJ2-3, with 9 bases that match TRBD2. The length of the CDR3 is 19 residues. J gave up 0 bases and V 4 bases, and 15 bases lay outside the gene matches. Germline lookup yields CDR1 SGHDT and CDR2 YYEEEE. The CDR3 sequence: CASSGQGSSGRRSTDTQYF. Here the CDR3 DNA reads TGTGCCAGCAGCGGCCAGGGGAGTAGCGGGAGAAGGAGCACAGATACGCAGTATTTT.